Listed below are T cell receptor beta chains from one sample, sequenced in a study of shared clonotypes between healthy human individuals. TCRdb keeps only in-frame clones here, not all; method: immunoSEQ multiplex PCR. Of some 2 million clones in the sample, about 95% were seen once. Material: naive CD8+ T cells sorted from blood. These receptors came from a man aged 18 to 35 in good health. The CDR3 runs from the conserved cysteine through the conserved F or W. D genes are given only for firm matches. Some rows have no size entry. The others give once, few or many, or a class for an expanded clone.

CASSLGDSWYEQYF,TGTGCCAGCAGCTTGGGTGACAGTTGGTACGAGCAGTACTTC,TRBJ2-7,.,TRBV5-6,.
CASTPGSGNTEAFF,TGTGCCAGTACCCCTGGATCTGGGAACACTGAAGCTTTCTTT,TRBJ1-1,.,TRBV19,.
CASSMLAHRSLYNEQFF,TGCGCCAGCAGCATGCTAGCGCACAGATCTTTATACAATGAGCAGTTCTTC,TRBJ2-1,.,TRBV5-1,once
CASSSGDRSDEQFF,TGTGCCAGCAGCTCCGGGGACAGGTCTGATGAGCAGTTCTTC,TRBJ2-1,TRBD1,TRBV13,.
CASSQIGLAEGDTQYF,TGCGCCAGCAGCCAAATAGGGCTAGCGGAAGGAGATACGCAGTATTTT,TRBJ2-3,TRBD2,TRBV4-1,.
CASSPSGGISYEQYF,TGTGCCAGTAGTCCCAGCGGGGGGATTTCCTACGAGCAGTACTTC,TRBJ2-7,TRBD2,TRBV19,.
CASSPGTGGAYNSPLHF,TGTGCCAGCAGTCCAGGGACAGGGGGCGCCTATAATTCACCCCTCCACTTT,TRBJ1-6,TRBD1,TRBV27,.
CASSLDPSHASYNEQFF,TGTGCCAGCAGCTTAGATCCCAGCCACGCCTCCTACAATGAGCAGTTCTTC,TRBJ2-1,.,TRBV11-2,.
CASSYTDLASTDTQYF,TGTGCCAGCAGTTACACCGATTTGGCTAGCACAGATACGCAGTATTTT,TRBJ2-3,.,TRBV6-5,once
CASSLFAGEAGYEQYF,TGTGCCAGCAGCCTTTTTGCGGGGGAGGCCGGCTACGAGCAGTACTTC,TRBJ2-7,TRBD2,TRBV28,.
CASSPVMGNSPLHF,TGTGCCAGCAGCCCCGTAATGGGTAATTCACCCCTCCACTTT,TRBJ1-6,.,TRBV7-9,.
CATSGLELAGSSYEQYF,TGCGCCACCTCAGGACTAGAGCTAGCGGGAAGCTCCTACGAGCAGTACTTC,TRBJ2-7,TRBD2,TRBV10-2,.
CASSSGTAYGYTF,TGTGCCAGCAGCTCCGGGACAGCGTATGGCTACACCTTC,TRBJ1-2,TRBD1,TRBV7-9,.
CASSVEQGYTGELFF,TGTGCCAGCAGCGTAGAACAGGGGTACACCGGGGAGCTGTTTTTT,TRBJ2-2,TRBD1,TRBV9,.
CASSYSIGTGIFGYTF,TGTGCCAGCAGTTACTCGATTGGGACAGGGATCTTTGGCTACACCTTC,TRBJ1-2,TRBD1,TRBV6-5,.
CASSFPSDTQYF,TGTGCCAGCAGCTTCCCCTCAGATACGCAGTATTTT,TRBJ2-3,.,TRBV7-6,.
CASSQDPGYPSTDTQYF,TGCGCCAGCAGCCAAGACCCCGGGTACCCTAGCACAGATACGCAGTATTTT,TRBJ2-3,.,TRBV4-1,.
CASSLVGAPRSQYF,TGTGCCAGCAGTTTAGTGGGGGCCCCTCGATCCCAGTACTTC,TRBJ2-5,.,TRBV27,.
CATSRGMTGAFF,TGTGCCACCAGCAGAGGTATGACTGGGGCTTTCTTT,TRBJ1-1,.,TRBV15,.
CASSLATRNTEAFF,TGTGCCAGCAGCTTAGCGACAAGGAACACTGAAGCTTTCTTT,TRBJ1-1,.,TRBV7-6,.
CASSPVWGPPQPQHF,TGCGCCAGCAGCCCCGTCTGGGGACCGCCCCAGCCCCAGCATTTT,TRBJ1-5,.,TRBV4-1,.
CASSYLAGADTQYF,TGTGCCAGCAGTTACCTAGCGGGGGCAGATACGCAGTATTTT,TRBJ2-3,TRBD2,TRBV6-5,once
CASRGLADLSYEQYF,TGTGCCAGCAGAGGACTAGCGGACCTCTCCTACGAGCAGTACTTC,TRBJ2-7,TRBD2,TRBV2,.
CASSSIGGRDTQYF,TGTGCCAGCAGCTCTATCGGGGGGCGAGATACGCAGTATTTT,TRBJ2-3,.,TRBV9,.
CASSTRTGVPYEQYF,TGTGCCAGCAGCACCCGGACAGGGGTGCCCTACGAGCAGTACTTC,TRBJ2-7,TRBD1,TRBV7-9,.
CASPWGQGAREQYF,TGTGCCAGTCCTTGGGGACAGGGGGCGAGGGAGCAGTACTTC,TRBJ2-7,TRBD1,TRBV19,.
CASSYTSGIEQYF,TGCGCCAGCAGTTACACTAGCGGGATAGAGCAGTACTTC,TRBJ2-7,TRBD2,TRBV5-1,.
CASSYIGTSGSVNEQFF,TGTGCCAGCTCATACATTGGGACTAGCGGGAGCGTCAATGAGCAGTTCTTC,TRBJ2-1,TRBD2,TRBV18,.
CASSYAGGATEAFF,TGTGCCAGCAGTTACGCAGGGGGCGCGACTGAAGCTTTCTTT,TRBJ1-1,TRBD1,TRBV6-5,.
CASSPDGGSTTGELFF,TGCGCCAGCAGCCCGGATGGCGGGTCGACCACCGGGGAGCTGTTTTTT,TRBJ2-2,.,TRBV4-1,.
CASTRYTAVPGELFF,TGTGCCAGCACCCGATATACGGCGGTCCCCGGGGAGCTGTTTTTT,TRBJ2-2,.,TRBV11-2,.
CASSLARSEQYF,TGTGCCAGCAGCTTAGCTCGGAGCGAGCAGTACTTC,TRBJ2-7,.,TRBV7-9,.
CASSVGTANYEQYF,TGTGCCAGCAGCGTAGGGACAGCGAACTACGAGCAGTACTTC,TRBJ2-7,.,TRBV9,.
CASSDLVREYEQYF,TGTGCCAGCAGTGATCTCGTCAGGGAGTACGAGCAGTACTTC,TRBJ2-7,.,TRBV2,.
CASSHGQMNTEAFF,TGTGCCAGCAGCCATGGACAGATGAACACTGAAGCTTTCTTT,TRBJ1-1,.,TRBV13,.
CASPGGGPYGYTF,TGTGCCAGCCCCGGGGGGGGGCCCTATGGCTACACCTTC,TRBJ1-2,.,TRBV5-4,.
CASSDRGLAGELFF,TGTGCCAGCAGTGATCGAGGGCTAGCCGGGGAGCTGTTTTTT,TRBJ2-2,.,TRBV6-5,.
CASSTGQGVQPQHF,TGTGCCAGCAGCACGGGACAGGGGGTACAGCCCCAGCATTTT,TRBJ1-5,TRBD1,TRBV7-9,.
CSANGGQGSAKNIQYF,TGCAGCGCCAACGGGGGCCAGGGATCAGCCAAAAACATTCAGTACTTC,TRBJ2-4,.,TRBV29-1,once
CASSSPGASNQPQHF,TGTGCCAGCAGCTCCCCAGGGGCAAGCAATCAGCCCCAGCATTTT,TRBJ1-5,.,TRBV6-6,.
CASSLGNNEQFF,TGCGCCAGCAGCCTGGGGAACAATGAGCAGTTCTTC,TRBJ2-1,.,TRBV4-1,.
CSVSWTTPSYEQYF,TGCAGCGTTTCCTGGACGACCCCCTCCTACGAGCAGTACTTC,TRBJ2-7,.,TRBV29-1,.
CASSEGLSLNYEQYF,TGTGCCAGCAGTGAGGGTCTGTCTTTGAACTACGAGCAGTACTTC,TRBJ2-7,.,TRBV6-1,.
CASSAGMGYEQYF,TGTGCCAGCAGTGCGGGGATGGGCTACGAGCAGTACTTC,TRBJ2-7,.,TRBV7-9,.
CASRDRAEKLFF,TGTGCCAGCAGGGACAGGGCTGAAAAACTGTTTTTT,TRBJ1-4,TRBD1,TRBV2,.
CASSPTGLSGYTF,TGCGCCAGCAGCCCTACGGGCCTATCGGGCTACACCTTC,TRBJ1-2,.,TRBV5-1,.
CASSVGGGVHNEQFF,TGTGCCAGCAGCGTTGGGGGAGGGGTCCACAATGAGCAGTTCTTC,TRBJ2-1,TRBD2,TRBV9,.
CASSQALAANYGYTF,TGCGCCAGCAGCCAAGCGTTGGCGGCTAACTATGGCTACACCTTC,TRBJ1-2,.,TRBV4-3,.
CASSEMGQGESEQYF,TGTGCCAGCAGTGAAATGGGGCAGGGTGAGAGCGAGCAGTACTTC,TRBJ2-7,.,TRBV2,.
CASSGDSLEQYF,TGTGCCAGTAGTGGGGACAGTCTCGAGCAGTACTTC,TRBJ2-7,TRBD1,TRBV19,once
CASSEAHGQMGGYTF,TGTGCCAGCAGTGAAGCGCACGGACAGATGGGAGGCTACACCTTC,TRBJ1-2,.,TRBV2,few
CASSTGGPYNEQFF,TGTGCCAGCAGTACGGGGGGCCCCTACAATGAGCAGTTCTTC,TRBJ2-1,.,TRBV2,.
CASSDRVRGTDTQYF,TGTGCCAGCAGTGACAGGGTGAGGGGCACAGATACGCAGTATTTT,TRBJ2-3,TRBD1,TRBV28,.
CASSVGGSYEQYF,TGTGCCAGCAGCGTAGGGGGTTCCTACGAGCAGTACTTC,TRBJ2-7,.,TRBV9,few
CASSLREGRANNEQFF,TGTGCCAGTAGCCTCCGGGAGGGCAGGGCCAACAATGAGCAGTTCTTC,TRBJ2-1,TRBD2,TRBV19,.
CASSQRQGPYEQYF,TGCGCCAGCAGCCAACGACAGGGCCCCTACGAGCAGTACTTC,TRBJ2-7,TRBD1,TRBV4-1,.
CASSTFIEAGELFF,TGTGCCAGCAGCACCTTCATCGAGGCCGGGGAGCTGTTTTTT,TRBJ2-2,.,TRBV11-2,once
CAISESPRGGTEAFF,TGTGCCATCAGTGAGTCACCCAGGGGGGGGACTGAAGCTTTCTTT,TRBJ1-1,TRBD1,TRBV10-3,.
CASSVGPGELFF,TGTGCCAGCAGCGTAGGCCCCGGGGAGCTGTTTTTT,TRBJ2-2,.,TRBV9,.